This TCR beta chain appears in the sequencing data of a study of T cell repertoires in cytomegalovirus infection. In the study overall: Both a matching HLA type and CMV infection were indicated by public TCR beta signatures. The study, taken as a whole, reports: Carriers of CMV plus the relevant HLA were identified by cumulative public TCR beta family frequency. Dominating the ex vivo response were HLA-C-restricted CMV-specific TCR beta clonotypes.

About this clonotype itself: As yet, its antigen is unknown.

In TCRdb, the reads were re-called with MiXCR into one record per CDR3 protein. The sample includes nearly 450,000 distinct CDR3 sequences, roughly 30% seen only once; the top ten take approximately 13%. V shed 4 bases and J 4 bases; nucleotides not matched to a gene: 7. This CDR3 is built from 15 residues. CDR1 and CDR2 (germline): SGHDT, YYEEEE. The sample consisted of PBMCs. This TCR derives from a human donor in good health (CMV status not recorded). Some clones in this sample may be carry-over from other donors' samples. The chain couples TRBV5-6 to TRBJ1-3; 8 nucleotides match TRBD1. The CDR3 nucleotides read TGTGCCAGCAGCCCGACAGGGGCCGGGGGAAACACCATATATTTT. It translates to CASSPTGAGGNTIYF.